Below, 19 T cell receptor beta chains from the same sample are listed, as sequenced in a study of cytomegalovirus exposure and HLA in healthy donors. The protocol was immunoSEQ multiplex PCR, while the TCRdb copy is restricted to in-frame clones and leaves out a portion. Of some 210,000 clones listed, around 90% are singletons. The specimen sequenced was PBMCs. Receptors originate from a woman between 18 and 29 years old in good health and CMV-seropositive.

The V and J genes are TRBV28 and TRBJ2-7; 9 bases map to TRBD2. With 2 bases clipped from V and 7 bases from J, the junction kept 9 bases outside the gene matches. The CDR3 sequence is 15 residues long. The germline gives CDR1 MDHEN, CDR2 SYDVKM. The CDR3 loop reads CASSLVAGGPSEQYF. The CDR3 DNA reads as TGTGCCAGCAGTTTAGTGGCGGGAGGGCCAAGTGAGCAGTACTTC.

The V gene is TRBV5-1, the J gene TRBJ2-1, with 10 bases fitting TRBD2. Germline CDR1 is SGHRS and CDR2 is YFSETQ. The V gene end was trimmed by 0 bases and the J gene end by 7 bases; junction bases not matched to a gene: 4. CDR3 length: 15 amino acids. Here the CDR3 reads CASSLGPSGRNEQFF. In nucleotides, the CDR3 is TGCGCCAGCAGCTTGGGGCCTAGCGGGAGAAATGAGCAGTTCTTC.

The chain employs TRBV5-1 and TRBJ2-3, with D perhaps TRBD2 (5 bases). V was shortened by 5 bases and J by 0 bases, with 13 bases between the two germline ends. This CDR3 spans 15 amino acids. Germline V CDR1 and CDR2: SGHRS, YFSETQ. CDR3 region: CASSLSGVSTDTQYF. CDR3 nucleotide sequence: TGCGCCAGCAGTCTCTCCGGGGTCAGCACAGATACGCAGTATTTT.

The chain uses TRBV15 and TRBJ2-3; 11 bases agree with TRBD1. V lost 1 base, J lost 4 bases, and 7 bases stayed unmatched. CDR3 length: 17 amino acids. CDR1 and CDR2 from the germline V gene are LNHNV and YYDKDF (reference sequence). CDR3 amino acids: CATSRAQGQGGSDTQYF. The CDR3 DNA sequence: TGTGCCACCAGCAGAGCCCAGGGACAGGGGGGGTCAGATACGCAGTATTTT. The variable domain in full, completed from reference TRBV15 and TRBJ2-3, reads DAMVIQNPRYQVTQFGKPVTLSCSQTLNHNVMYWYQQKSSQAPKLLFHYYDKDFNNEADTPDNFQSRRPNTSFCFLDIRSPGLGDTAMYLCATSRAQGQGGSDTQYFGPGTRLTVL.

This chain uses TRBV9 with TRBJ2-3, with TRBD2 matching over 9 bases. The CDR3 covers 17 residues. Looked up from germline, CDR1 is SGDLS and CDR2 is YYNGEE. After removal of 3 bases from V and 0 bases from J, the junction contained 8 bases not matched to a gene. The CDR3 DNA is TGTGCCAGCAGCGGAGGGGCGGGAGGGCCTAGCACAGATACGCAGTATTTT. Its protein product is CASSGGAGGPSTDTQYF. Variable domain in full (rest from reference TRBV9 and TRBJ2-3): DSGVTQTPKHLITATGQRVTLRCSPRSGDLSVYWYQQSLDQGLQFLIQYYNGEERAKGNILERFSAQQFPDLHSELNLSSLELGDSALYFCASSGGAGGPSTDTQYFGPGTRLTVL.

The V call is TRBV29-1, the J call TRBJ2-7, with D perhaps matching TRBD1 (7 bases). CDR1 is SQVTM, CDR2 ANQGSEA, per germline. V lost 7 bases to trimming and J lost 3 bases, with 19 bases between them. The CDR3 is made up of 14 amino acids. CDR3 DNA sequence: TGCAGCGCCGAAGGCAGGGGGGAAGACTACGAGCAGTACTTC. Translated, it gives CSAEGRGEDYEQYF.

The CDR3 region has the DNA TGTGCCAGCAGCCAAGAATTAGCGGGAGGGCCCTACGAGCAGTACTTC. Its protein is CASSQELAGGPYEQYF. The chain combines TRBV4-2 with TRBJ2-7; TRBD2 matches at 11 bases. This CDR3 comprises 16 residues. Germline lookup yields CDR1 LGHNA and CDR2 YNFKEQ. V dropped 0 bases and J dropped 2; count of bases not matched to a gene: 3.

The rearrangement links TRBV28 to TRBJ1-5; 10 bases map to TRBD1. CDR1 is MDHEN and CDR2 is SYDVKM in the germline V gene. This CDR3 is built from 16 residues. The V segment lost 6 bases and the J segment 7 bases; nucleotides outside the gene matches: 12. The CDR3 DNA sequence: TGTGCCAGCAGCCCTATATTGGGGACAGGGGACCAGCCCCAGCATTTT. As protein: CASSPILGTGDQPQHF.

J is TRBJ1-1 and V is TRBV28, with 11 bases fitting TRBD1. The junction had 9 bases not matched to a gene; V was cut back by 6 bases and J by 6 bases. Looked up from germline, CDR1 is MDHEN and CDR2 is SYDVKM. This CDR3 spans 15 amino acids. The CDR3 is CASRSRDRGKAEAFF. The CDR3 region has the DNA TGTGCCAGCAGATCCCGGGACAGGGGGAAAGCTGAAGCTTTCTTT.

DNA of the CDR3: TGTGCCAGCAGCTTAGGATCAGGGACTAGCACAGATACGCAGTATTTT. It codes for CASSLGSGTSTDTQYF. The chain combines TRBV7-9 with TRBJ2-3, with a weak D call TRBD2 (6 bases). Trimming removed 1 base at V and 0 bases at J, with 11 bases between. This CDR3 region has 16 residues. Germline V gene lookup returns CDR1 SEHNR and CDR2 FQNEAQ (reference sequence).

The genes are TRBV9 and TRBJ2-7; a weak D match, TRBD1 (5 bases). Germline lookup yields CDR1 SGDLS and CDR2 YYNGEE. V was shortened by 4 bases and J by 1 base, with 15 bases between the two germline ends. The length of the CDR3 is 15 residues. In nucleotides, the CDR3 is TGTGCCAGCAGCTTCTATCCCGACAGTTCCTACGAGCAGTACTTC. Its protein product is CASSFYPDSSYEQYF. The whole variable domain, remainder taken from reference TRBV9 and TRBJ2-7, is DSGVTQTPKHLITATGQRVTLRCSPRSGDLSVYWYQQSLDQGLQFLIQYYNGEERAKGNILERFSAQQFPDLHSELNLSSLELGDSALYFCASSFYPDSSYEQYFGPGTRLTVT.

V gene TRBV27 combines with J gene TRBJ2-7, with 11 bases matching TRBD2. CDR1 is MNHEY and CDR2 is SMNVEV in the germline V gene (reference sequence). The V segment lost 3 bases and the J segment 3 bases; nucleotides outside the gene matches: 1. The CDR3 has 14 residues. The CDR3 bases are TGTGCCAGCAGTTTGACTAGCGGGATCTACGAGCAGTACTTC. Amino acid sequence: CASSLTSGIYEQYF.

Notes on this clone: This same CDR3 is encoded by further DNA sequences in the sample. The V call is TRBV18, the J call TRBJ1-2, with TRBD1 identical over 8 bases. The V gene end was trimmed by 3 bases and the J gene end by 4 bases; junction bases not matched to a gene: 1. CDR1 is KGHSH, CDR2 LQKENI, per germline. The CDR3 consists of 13 residues. The CDR3: CASSPGQGYGYTF. As DNA, the CDR3 is TGTGCCAGCTCACCCGGACAGGGCTATGGCTACACCTTC. Together with reference TRBV18 and TRBJ1-2, the CDR3 gives the full variable domain: NAGVMQNPRHLVRRRGQEARLRCSPMKGHSHVYWYRQLPEEGLKFMVYLQKENIIDESGMPKERFSAEFPKEGPSILRIQQVVRGDSAAYFCASSPGQGYGYTFGSGTRLTVV.

This chain links TRBV5-1 with TRBJ1-1, with 7 bases matching TRBD1. CDR1 SGHRS and CDR2 YFSETQ come from the germline V gene. The V segment lost 4 bases and the J segment 4 bases; nucleotides outside the gene matches: 10. The CDR3 sequence is 15 residues long. Here the CDR3 DNA reads TGCGCCAGCAGCCAGACAGGGAGCGGGTTCACTGAAGCTTTCTTT. Protein sequence: CASSQTGSGFTEAFF.

V and J are TRBV7-9 and TRBJ2-1, with D perhaps TRBD2 (5 bases). The CDR3 has 14 amino acids. The V end lost 6 bases, the J end lost 7 bases, and 16 bases lay between the germline ends. Germline lookup yields CDR1 SEHNR and CDR2 FQNEAQ (reference sequence). The chain's CDR3 is CASRTDRGVNEQFF. The CDR3 region has the DNA TGTGCCAGCAGGACGGACCGGGGAGTTAATGAGCAGTTCTTC.

J is TRBJ2-2 and V is TRBV19, with D uncertain. This CDR3 has 12 amino acids. The germline V gene encodes CDR1 LNHDA and CDR2 SQIVND (reference sequence). Trimming left V 5 bases short and J 6 bases short, with 7 bases between. The CDR3 reads CASSPPSGELFF. CDR3 bases: TGTGCCAGTAGTCCTCCCTCCGGGGAGCTGTTTTTT.

J is TRBJ2-7 and V is TRBV7-9, with no clear D. The CDR3 loop spans 12 amino acids. The V gene lost 5 bases and the J gene lost 7 bases, with 12 bases spanning the gap. CDR1 is SEHNR, CDR2 FQNEAQ, per germline (reference sequence). The CDR3 nucleotides read TGTGCCAGCAGCCCGATTATGAGAGAGCAGTACTTC. Translated: CASSPIMREQYF. Variable domain in full (rest from reference TRBV7-9 and TRBJ2-7): DTGVSQNPRHKITKRGQNVTFRCDPISEHNRLYWYRQTLGQGPEFLTYFQNEAQLEKSRLLSDRFSAERPKGSFSTLEIQRTEQGDSAMYLCASSPIMREQYFGPGTRLTVT.

V and J are TRBV9 and TRBJ2-1; 7 bases match TRBD2. CDR3 size: 17 residues. Germline CDR1 is SGDLS and CDR2 is YYNGEE. Germline trimming cut 4 bases from V and 4 bases from J; bases unmatched to any gene: 14. CDR3 loop: CASSSTAGETAYNEQFF. The CDR3 region has the DNA TGTGCCAGCAGCTCCACGGCGGGGGAGACGGCATACAATGAGCAGTTCTTC. Drawing the rest from reference TRBV9 and TRBJ2-1, the complete variable domain is DSGVTQTPKHLITATGQRVTLRCSPRSGDLSVYWYQQSLDQGLQFLIQYYNGEERAKGNILERFSAQQFPDLHSELNLSSLELGDSALYFCASSSTAGETAYNEQFFGPGTRLTVL.

Turning to this clone: Other DNA sequences in the same sample also yield this CDR3. V gene TRBV27 combines with J gene TRBJ1-5; D is unresolved. Between the trimmed V and J ends, which lost 0 bases and 4 bases, there was a span of 7 bases. Germline CDR1 and CDR2: MNHEY and SMNVEV (reference sequence). The CDR3 has 14 amino acids. CDR3 coding DNA: TGTGCCAGCAGTTTATCAGGAGTTAATCAGCCCCAGCATTTT. It is translated as CASSLSGVNQPQHF.